The rows below give T cell receptor beta chains drawn from one sample of a study of blood T cell repertoires in COVID-19. Only in-frame clones appear in the TCRdb table, and some are missing; sequencing was by immunoSEQ multiplex PCR. The sample includes about 220,000 clones, 88% of them seen just once. Sequenced: PBMCs or T cells enriched from blood (not recorded which). These receptor sequences come from a woman in her fifties or sixties with acute COVID-19. Both conserved end residues are part of each CDR3. Fields, in order: J gene, CDR3 length, D gene, clone size, V gene, CDR3 DNA, CDR3 protein. A D gene is named only where the DNA matches it firmly. Expanded clones are given a class, and other clones once, few, many or no size at all.

J: TRBJ1-3; length: 14; D: .; size: .; V: TRBV7-8; DNA: TGTGCCAGCAGCCCTGGACAGATTGGAAACACCATATATTTT; CDR3: CASSPGQIGNTIYF
J: TRBJ2-1; length: 18; D: .; size: .; V: TRBV13; DNA: TGTGCCAGCAGCTTAGGATGGAGAAGGGGGGGCCGCGGCAATGAGCAGTTCTTC; CDR3: CASSLGWRRGGRGNEQFF
J: TRBJ1-6; length: 13; D: .; size: .; V: TRBV7-3; DNA: TGTGCCAGCAGCTTAAAGGGGGACTCACCCCTCCACTTT; CDR3: CASSLKGDSPLHF
J: TRBJ2-1; length: 13; D: .; size: .; V: TRBV12-3/TRBV12-4; DNA: TGTGCCAGCAGTTGGGAGAGGTACAATGAGCAGTTCTTC; CDR3: CASSWERYNEQFF
J: TRBJ2-3; length: 15; D: TRBD1; size: .; V: TRBV30; DNA: TGTGCCTGGAGTGCCTTGACAGGGGGCACAGATACGCAGTATTTT; CDR3: CAWSALTGGTDTQYF
J: TRBJ2-1; length: 14; D: TRBD2; size: once; V: TRBV2; DNA: TGTGCCAGCACGTGGAGCGGGAGGGGAAATGAGCAGTTCTTC; CDR3: CASTWSGRGNEQFF
J: TRBJ2-7; length: 13; D: .; size: .; V: TRBV27; DNA: TGTGCCAGCGCCCTGGGGGGGGGCCGCGAGCAGTACTTC; CDR3: CASALGGGREQYF
J: TRBJ2-1; length: 15; D: .; size: .; V: TRBV19; DNA: TGTGCCAGTAGCGAAGCGCTTAGCTCCTACAATGAGCAGTTCTTC; CDR3: CASSEALSSYNEQFF
J: TRBJ2-3; length: 16; D: .; size: .; V: TRBV9; DNA: TGTGCCAGCAGCGTAGGGGAGCGGTATAGCACAGATACGCAGTATTTT; CDR3: CASSVGERYSTDTQYF
J: TRBJ2-1; length: 17; D: .; size: .; V: TRBV28; DNA: TGTGCCAGCAGTTCCGCACTAGAAGCGGCCTACAGTGATGAGCAGTTCTTC; CDR3: CASSSALEAAYSDEQFF
J: TRBJ2-3; length: 15; D: .; size: .; V: TRBV3-1/TRBV3-2; DNA: TGTGCCAGCACCCCGAATTGGGGGCTCGGAGATACGCAGTATTTT; CDR3: CASTPNWGLGDTQYF
J: TRBJ2-7; length: 15; D: .; size: .; V: TRBV7-9; DNA: TGTGCCAGCAGCGCCCTGGGGAGAGGGTCCTACGAGCAGTACTTC; CDR3: CASSALGRGSYEQYF
J: TRBJ1-5; length: 16; D: TRBD1; size: .; V: TRBV7-6; DNA: TGTGCCAGCAGCTTAGCAGGGGGCGCTGGCAATCAGCCCCAGCATTTT; CDR3: CASSLAGGAGNQPQHF
J: TRBJ2-1; length: 17; D: TRBD2; size: .; V: TRBV15; DNA: TGTGCCACCAGCAGAGATCCCACTAGCGTCACGGGGAATGAGCAGTTCTTC; CDR3: CATSRDPTSVTGNEQFF
J: TRBJ2-3; length: 13; D: TRBD2; size: .; V: TRBV12-3/TRBV12-4; DNA: TGTGCCAACGGACTAGCGGGAACAGATACGCAGTATTTT; CDR3: CANGLAGTDTQYF
J: TRBJ1-2; length: 12; D: .; size: .; V: TRBV28; DNA: TGTGCCAGCAGTTCGACAAACTATGGCTACACCTTC; CDR3: CASSSTNYGYTF
J: TRBJ2-1; length: 16; D: .; size: .; V: TRBV18; DNA: TGTGCCAGCTCATCGACAGTCCTGAGCTCCTACAATGAGCAGTTCTTC; CDR3: CASSSTVLSSYNEQFF
J: TRBJ2-6; length: 13; D: .; size: .; V: TRBV7-9; DNA: TGTGCCAGCAGCGGGAGAGGGGCCAACGTCCTGACTTTC; CDR3: CASSGRGANVLTF
J: TRBJ2-5; length: 16; D: TRBD2; size: .; V: TRBV7-2; DNA: TGTGCCAGCAGCTTAGCGGTACTAGCGGGGCAAGAGACCCAGTACTTC; CDR3: CASSLAVLAGQETQYF
J: TRBJ2-1; length: 15; D: .; size: .; V: TRBV9; DNA: TGTGCCAGCAGCGTAGGTGGCACCTCCTACAATGAGCAGTTCTTC; CDR3: CASSVGGTSYNEQFF
J: TRBJ2-5; length: 15; D: TRBD1; size: .; V: TRBV25-1; DNA: TGTGCCAGCGCGGACGGACAGGGCTCGCAGGAGACCCAGTACTTC; CDR3: CASADGQGSQETQYF
J: TRBJ2-7; length: 15; D: .; size: .; V: TRBV15; DNA: TGTGCCACCAGCAGAGGAGGAACGGAGCAGTACGAGCAGTACTTC; CDR3: CATSRGGTEQYEQYF
J: TRBJ2-6; length: 16; D: .; size: .; V: TRBV5-1; DNA: TGCGCCAGCAGCTTGGGTGACAGGACGAGGGCCAACGTCCTGACTTTC; CDR3: CASSLGDRTRANVLTF
J: TRBJ2-3; length: 15; D: TRBD1; size: .; V: TRBV24-1; DNA: TGTGCCACCAGTGATAGGGGCAGGGGGTCAGATACGCAGTATTTT; CDR3: CATSDRGRGSDTQYF
J: TRBJ2-5; length: 14; D: TRBD1; size: .; V: TRBV7-2; DNA: TGTGCCAGCAGCTCTCCGGGACAGCAAGAGACCCAGTACTTC; CDR3: CASSSPGQQETQYF
J: TRBJ1-1; length: 14; D: TRBD1; size: .; V: TRBV10-1; DNA: TGCGCCAGCAGTGAGAGGACAGGGGAATTTGAAGCTTTCTTT; CDR3: CASSERTGEFEAFF
J: TRBJ1-1; length: 11; D: TRBD1; size: .; V: TRBV19; DNA: TGTGCCACCCGGACAGGTCTTGAAGCTTTCTTT; CDR3: CATRTGLEAFF
J: TRBJ2-1; length: 15; D: TRBD2; size: .; V: TRBV4-2; DNA: TGTGCCAGCAGCCAAGGGGAGGGCCCCTACAATGAGCAGTTCTTC; CDR3: CASSQGEGPYNEQFF
J: TRBJ1-1; length: 15; D: .; size: .; V: TRBV28; DNA: TGTGCCAGCAGTTACCCGGGACACTTGAACACTGAAGCTTTCTTT; CDR3: CASSYPGHLNTEAFF
J: TRBJ2-5; length: 16; D: TRBD2; size: .; V: TRBV28; DNA: TGTGCCAGCAGTCAAGGACTAGCGGGAGCACAAGAGACCCAGTACTTC; CDR3: CASSQGLAGAQETQYF
J: TRBJ2-1; length: 12; D: TRBD1; size: .; V: TRBV28; DNA: TGTGCCAGCAGTTCGGGACAGAATGAGCAGTTCTTC; CDR3: CASSSGQNEQFF
J: TRBJ2-6; length: 18; D: TRBD2; size: .; V: TRBV27; DNA: TGTGCCAGCAGTTTCGGGGCGGGAGGGCCCCTTGGGGCCAACGTCCTGACTTTC; CDR3: CASSFGAGGPLGANVLTF
J: TRBJ1-1; length: 13; D: .; size: .; V: TRBV10-3; DNA: TGTGCCATCAGTCGAATCCAGGACACTGAAGCTTTCTTT; CDR3: CAISRIQDTEAFF
J: TRBJ1-5; length: 14; D: TRBD1; size: .; V: TRBV7-9; DNA: TGTGCCAGCAGCCTAGGACAGGGCGGTCAGCCCCAGCATTTT; CDR3: CASSLGQGGQPQHF
J: TRBJ1-3; length: 17; D: .; size: .; V: TRBV4-1; DNA: TGCGCCAGCAGCCAAGGGGGCTGGTCAGGGGCTGGAAACACCATATATTTT; CDR3: CASSQGGWSGAGNTIYF
J: TRBJ1-1; length: 13; D: .; size: .; V: TRBV28; DNA: TGTGCCAGCAGTTTAATCCAGAACACTGAAGCTTTCTTT; CDR3: CASSLIQNTEAFF
J: TRBJ2-1; length: 15; D: TRBD2; size: .; V: TRBV30; DNA: TGTGCCTGGAGGGGCGTGGGACTAGGATCGAATGAGCAGTTCTTC; CDR3: CAWRGVGLGSNEQFF
J: TRBJ2-1; length: 15; D: TRBD2; size: .; V: TRBV5-1; DNA: TGCGCCAGCAGCGTCATAGCGGGAGTAAGCAATGAGCAGTTCTTC; CDR3: CASSVIAGVSNEQFF
J: TRBJ1-5; length: 17; D: .; size: once; V: TRBV28; DNA: TGTGCCAGCAGCCTTGGAGGGGGGGGCTATAGCAATCAGCCCCAGCATTTT; CDR3: CASSLGGGGYSNQPQHF
J: TRBJ1-2; length: 16; D: .; size: .; V: TRBV3-1/TRBV3-2; DNA: TGTGCCAGCAGCCCATCTCCCAGCAGGGCGAACTATGGCTACACCTTC; CDR3: CASSPSPSRANYGYTF
J: TRBJ2-1; length: 14; D: .; size: .; V: TRBV7-6; DNA: TGTGCCAGCAGCTTAGGTGGGGCTCTCAATGAGCAGTTCTTC; CDR3: CASSLGGALNEQFF
J: TRBJ1-2; length: 15; D: TRBD1; size: .; V: TRBV28; DNA: TGTGCCAGCCAGACCAGGGGGGCAAAGGGCTATGGCTACACCTTC; CDR3: CASQTRGAKGYGYTF
J: TRBJ2-3; length: 13; D: .; size: .; V: TRBV5-1; DNA: TGCGCCAGCAGCTTCGAAGCCAGGAATACGCAGTATTTT; CDR3: CASSFEARNTQYF
J: TRBJ1-6; length: 18; D: TRBD1; size: .; V: TRBV27; DNA: TGTGCCAGCAGTTTATCCGAACCCAGGGGGCTTTTTACTTCACCCCTCCACTTT; CDR3: CASSLSEPRGLFTSPLHF
J: TRBJ1-5; length: 13; D: .; size: .; V: TRBV24-1; DNA: TGTGCCACCAGTGCAGGGCACAGTCAGCCCCAGCATTTT; CDR3: CATSAGHSQPQHF
J: TRBJ2-5; length: 15; D: .; size: .; V: TRBV24-1; DNA: TGTGCCACCAGAGGACACGGAGGGAGCCAAGAGACCCAGTACTTC; CDR3: CATRGHGGSQETQYF
J: TRBJ2-1; length: 15; D: .; size: .; V: TRBV5-1; DNA: TGCGCCAGCAGCTTGGAAAGGGGATGGTGGGATGAGCAGTTCTTC; CDR3: CASSLERGWWDEQFF